Shown below are 11 T cell receptor beta chains from a single sample sequenced in a study of identical twins. In TCRdb, the 5' RACE reads were re-called with MiXCR into one record per CDR3 protein. The sample lists around 450,000 distinct CDR3 sequences; 14% were seen once. This sample also belongs to another study, concerning yellow fever vaccine responses in identical twins.

The sample consisted of CD4+ T cells sorted from blood. The receptors here all came from a young woman in good health.

Here the CDR3 reads CARPVLLDLRRTDTQYF. Written as DNA, the CDR3 is TGTGCTAGACCCGTCCTATTAGACTTACGTCGCACAGATACGCAGTATTTT. V gene TRBV12-5 combines with J gene TRBJ2-3; D gene unclear. The V end lost 9 bases, the J end lost 1 base, and 23 bases lay between the germline ends. The germline CDR1 and CDR2 sequences are LGHNT and FRNRAP. This CDR3 contains 17 residues.

This rearrangement joins TRBV20-1 to TRBJ2-6; TRBD2 might be the D (6 bases). The CDR3 is 18 residues long. Trimming cost V 3 bases and J 0 bases, with 18 bases left between them. Germline CDR1 is DFQATT and CDR2 is SNEGSKA (reference sequence). The CDR3 loop is CSARVSAGSLSGANVLTF. DNA of the CDR3: TGCAGTGCTAGGGTTTCAGCGGGCAGCCTCTCTGGGGCCAACGTCCTGACTTTC.

This clonotype was picked up many times. The CDR3 loop is CATRRGGGSTDTQYF. In DNA form, the CDR3 reads TGTGCCACCCGACGGGGGGGAGGATCCACAGATACGCAGTATTTT. V gene TRBV5-6 combines with J gene TRBJ2-3; TRBD2 matches 8 bases. The CDR3 totals 15 residues. The V segment lost 9 bases and the J segment 2 bases; nucleotides outside the gene matches: 11. Germline V CDR1 and CDR2: SGHDT, YYEEEE.

The chain is built from TRBV11-1 and TRBJ2-3; possibly TRBD1 or TRBD2 for D (5 bases each). The germline V gene has CDR1 SGHAT and CDR2 FQDESV (reference sequence). Trimming took off 2 bases at V and 0 bases at J, with 18 bases between the two ends. The CDR3 covers 18 residues. CDR3 in amino acids: CASSLFPGPGTSTDTQYF. As DNA, the CDR3 is TGTGCCAGCAGCTTATTTCCGGGGCCGGGAACTAGCACAGATACGCAGTATTTT.

The V and J genes are TRBV19 and TRBJ1-5, with D tentatively TRBD1 (5 bases). V lost 3 bases and J 2 bases, leaving 17 bases between the germline ends. CDR3 size: 17 residues. Germline CDR1 and CDR2: LNHDA and SQIVND (reference sequence). As DNA, the CDR3 is TGTGCCAGTAGTATGGCGGGGCCCCCGGCGGGCAATCAGCCCCAGCATTTT. Translation gives CASSMAGPPAGNQPQHF.

V gene TRBV19 combines with J gene TRBJ2-3, with unresolved D. Trimming removed 1 base at V and 2 bases at J, with 10 bases between. CDR1 is LNHDA and CDR2 is SQIVND in the germline V gene (reference sequence). This CDR3 spans 15 amino acids. This chain's CDR3 is CASSIAALVTDTQYF. The CDR3 nucleotides read TGTGCCAGTAGTATAGCTGCACTCGTCACAGATACGCAGTATTTT.

The table lists this clonotype with a few counts. CDR3 nucleotide sequence: TGTGCCATCGCCACTAGCGGGGGGGCAAAAGATACGCAGTATTTT. Translated: CAIATSGGAKDTQYF. This sequence joins TRBV10-3 and TRBJ2-3; 13 nucleotides match TRBD2. The J segment lost 5 bases and the V segment lost 8 bases, leaving 7 bases of the junction unmatched. Germline V lookup: CDR1 ENHRY, CDR2 SYGVKD. The CDR3 extends over 15 amino acids.

This clonotype has more than one count but fewer than ten. The rearrangement joins TRBV11-2 to TRBJ2-3; D is undetermined. Germline lookup yields CDR1 SGHAT and CDR2 FQNNGV. Trimming shortened V by 0 bases and J by 3 bases, and 7 bases separated the two germline ends. The CDR3 runs to 14 residues. CDR3 sequence: CASSLDLWTDTQYF. The CDR3 DNA follows: TGTGCCAGCAGCTTAGATCTATGGACAGATACGCAGTATTTT. Complete variable domain (other parts from reference TRBV11-2 and TRBJ2-3): EAGVAQSPRYKIIEKRQSVAFWCNPISGHATLYWYQQILGQGPKLLIQFQNNGVVDDSQLPKDRFSAERLKGVDSTLKIQPAKLEDSAVYLCASSLDLWTDTQYFGPGTRLTVL.

The chain employs TRBV10-3 and TRBJ2-7; D remains unclear. Trimming left V 3 bases short and J 6 bases short, with 12 bases between. The CDR3 sequence is 13 residues long. Germline values: CDR1 ENHRY, CDR2 SYGVKD. DNA of the CDR3: TGTGCCATCAGTGAAAGTCTCGACGGCGAGCAGTACTTC. Encoded protein: CAISESLDGEQYF.

This sequence joins TRBV7-8 and TRBJ2-2, with 7 bases fitting TRBD1. Germline V gives CDR1 SGHVS, CDR2 FQNEAQ. The CDR3 spans 14 residues. With 4 bases clipped from V and 4 bases from J, the junction kept 3 bases outside the gene matches. Here the CDR3 DNA reads TGTGCCAGCAGCTGGACAGGATTCACCGGGGAGCTGTTTTTT. It translates to CASSWTGFTGELFF. Full variable domain (rest looked up from reference TRBV7-8 and TRBJ2-2): GAGVSQSPRYKVAKRGQDVALRCDPISGHVSLFWYQQALGQGPEFLTYFQNEAQLDKSGLPSDRFFAERPEGSVSTLKIQRTQQEDSAVYLCASSWTGFTGELFFGEGSRLTVL.

This clonotype has more than one count but fewer than ten. This sequence joins TRBV29-1 and TRBJ2-7, with D perhaps assigned TRBD1 or TRBD2 (5 bases each). This CDR3 contains 13 residues. V lost 7 bases and J 7 bases, leaving 20 bases between the germline ends. Looked up from germline, CDR1 is SQVTM and CDR2 is ANQGSEA. CDR3 region: CSAITGTHGEQYF. The CDR3 bases are TGCAGCGCAATCACCGGGACCCACGGAGAGCAGTACTTC.